This T cell receptor beta chain was recorded in a study of human thymus T cells. Study-wide findings and caveats: Both thymic and peripheral blood repertoires showed apparently biased V and J usage.

The sample donors, healthy Finnish infants, were having corrective surgery for congenital heart defects. An approximately 0.45-1 mL peripheral blood aliquot was taken intraoperatively from four of eight donors. All available leukocytes, rather than a set cell count, yielded the blood DNA. Germline V gives CDR1 SGHKS, CDR2 YYEKEE (reference sequence). CDR3 length: 15 amino acids. V shed 3 bases and J shed 7 bases, with 20 bases lying between them. Turning to this clone: The antigen remains unidentified.

Some clones are missing from TCRdb's copy, which holds only in-frame ones; the method was immunoSEQ multiplex PCR. Among some 50,000 clones listed, 95% were seen once. The chain is built from TRBV5-5 and TRBJ2-7, with D unresolved. The TCR comes from a girl under three years old with a congenital heart defect but otherwise immunologically healthy. Sequencing was carried out using blood. CDR3 loop: CASSSPRPLGREQYF. Written as DNA, the CDR3 is TGTGCCAGCAGCTCCCCGCGACCCCTAGGGCGGGAGCAGTACTTC.